Listed here is a single T cell receptor (beta chain). Clones were read by immunoSEQ multiplex PCR, and TCRdb kept only the in-frame ones, dropping some. The table records under 250,000 clones, 90% of them present only once. This sample is part of a study of blood T cell repertoires in COVID-19. V shed 0 bases, J shed 8 bases, and the junction held 13 bases outside the gene matches. This CDR3 region has 20 residues. CDR1 and CDR2 (germline): LGHNA, YSLEER. This sequence joins TRBV4-3 and TRBJ2-2; 15 nucleotides match TRBD2. Sequenced sample: peripheral blood. The sequence was collected from a young man with COVID-19, enrolled during active disease. The CDR3 reads CASSQDPPGLAGGSAGELFF. CDR3 nucleotides: TGCGCCAGCAGCCAAGATCCGCCGGGACTAGCGGGAGGCTCCGCAGGGGAGCTGTTTTTT.